The following is a T cell receptor (beta chain) sequence with its context. The clone's antigen remains unknown. No clone much larger than this one lies a single base away; base qualities are absent. This specimen belongs to a study of STAT3 mutations in large granular lymphocyte leukemia (dated by TCRdb to between 2017 and 2020). The study in broad terms: Roughly half of the T-LGLL patients who were sequenced longitudinally carried canonical activating STAT3 mutations. From an initial cohort of approximately 190 LGL patients, over 15 representative T-LGLL cases were picked for longitudinal TCRbeta and STAT3 sequencing. Patients with T-cell large granular lymphocyte leukemia underwent serial deep sequencing of TCRbeta CDR3 and STAT3 to reconstruct clonal hierarchy and dynamics. As controls, the study also included longitudinal sequencing of a couple of patients with natural killer LGL leukemia. One or more immunosuppressive therapy regimens were given to more than half of T-LGLL patients, and hematologic response was seen in around two fifths of the treated patients. Each patient was sequenced at an average of around 4 time points, ranging from 2 to 8 samplings.

The junction shows trimming of 1 base on V and 4 bases on J, plus 8 bases between the germline ends. Taken from the germline V gene, the CDR1 and CDR2 loops are LGHNA and YSLEER. From its cysteine to its phenylalanine, the CDR3 spans 15 amino acids. The kept DNA is CDR3 alone, 45 bases in frame from the first base. TCRbeta libraries were sequenced on an Illumina MiSeq, averaging around 40,000 productive templates per sample. TCRbeta CDR3 libraries were generated with the immunoSEQ assay using multiplex PCR amplification. The study's processing was this. Repertoire diversity was calculated as previously defined, and values close to 0 indicated extremely monoclonal samples. In TCRdb, the immuneACCESS table is reduced to in-frame sequences with V and J assigned. These tables do not hold every clone; where another copy was compared, an unresolved V gene accounts for under half, and the others remain unexplained. Clone size and the V and J calls come from that table; the DNA yielded D and trimming. Recorded for this sample are tens of thousands of clones; roughly 88% of them occurred a single time. The top ten hold around 0.44% of the sample.

General conclusions and limits of the study: Because no samples were available when a clone first appeared, clonal expansion was inferred from samplings taken at other points. Every T-LGLL patient showed at least one immunodominant TCRbeta clonotype, and about half showed multiple immunodominant subclonotypes. Several patients had a dominant TCR clone burden greater than the STAT3 mutant burden, which suggests that the STAT3 mutation arose secondarily within a clone that had already expanded. In about 35% of the 18 patients, TCR clonotype switching occurred after therapy, and every newly emerging clone was STAT3 wild type. Variable intervals between samplings and differing treatment regimens complicated linking therapy response to changes in TCR clonal burden. Because codominant clonotypes persisted in some patients, a small but highly pathogenic clone may have been missed.

The same DNA, extracted from blood mononuclear cells, served for both the TCR sequencing and the STAT3 sequencing. Material for sequencing was PBMCs. The rearranged segments are TRBV4-3 and TRBJ1-6; the D gene is unclear. The clonotype comes from a human donor with T large granular lymphocyte leukemia. Some clones in this sample may be carry-over from other donors' samples. CDR3 region: CASSQAIQYNSPLHF. The nucleotide sequence is given as TGCGCCAGCAGCCAAGCTATACAGTATAATTCACCCCTCCACTTT.